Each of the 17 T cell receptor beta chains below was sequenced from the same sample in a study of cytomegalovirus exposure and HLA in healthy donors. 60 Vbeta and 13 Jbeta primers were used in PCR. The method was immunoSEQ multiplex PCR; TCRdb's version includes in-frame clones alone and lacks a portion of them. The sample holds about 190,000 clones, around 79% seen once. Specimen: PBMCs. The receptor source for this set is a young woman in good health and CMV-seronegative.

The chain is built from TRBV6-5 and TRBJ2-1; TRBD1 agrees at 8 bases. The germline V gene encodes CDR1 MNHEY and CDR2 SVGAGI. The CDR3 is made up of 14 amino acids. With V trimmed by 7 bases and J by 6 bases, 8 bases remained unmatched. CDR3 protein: CASIDRGDFNEQFF. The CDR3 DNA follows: TGTGCCAGCATTGACAGGGGCGATTTCAATGAGCAGTTCTTC.

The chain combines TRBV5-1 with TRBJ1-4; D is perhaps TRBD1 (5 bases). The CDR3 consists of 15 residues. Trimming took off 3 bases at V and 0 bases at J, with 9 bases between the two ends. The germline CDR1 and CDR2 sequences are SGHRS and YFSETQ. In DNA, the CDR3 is TGCGCCAGCAGCTCCCAGACAGCAACTAATGAAAAACTGTTTTTT. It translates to CASSSQTATNEKLFF.

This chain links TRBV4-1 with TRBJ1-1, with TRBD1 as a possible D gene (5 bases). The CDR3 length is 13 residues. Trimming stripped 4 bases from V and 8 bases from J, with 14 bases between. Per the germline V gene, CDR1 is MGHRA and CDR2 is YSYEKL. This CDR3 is CASSPTVQLEAFF. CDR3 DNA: TGCGCCAGCAGCCCGACAGTCCAGCTAGAAGCTTTCTTT.

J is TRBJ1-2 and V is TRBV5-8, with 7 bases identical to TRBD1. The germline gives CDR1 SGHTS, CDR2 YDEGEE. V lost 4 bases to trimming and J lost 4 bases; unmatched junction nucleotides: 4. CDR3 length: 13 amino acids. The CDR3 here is CASSPTGTYGYTF. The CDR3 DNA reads TGTGCCAGCAGCCCGACAGGGACCTATGGCTACACCTTC.

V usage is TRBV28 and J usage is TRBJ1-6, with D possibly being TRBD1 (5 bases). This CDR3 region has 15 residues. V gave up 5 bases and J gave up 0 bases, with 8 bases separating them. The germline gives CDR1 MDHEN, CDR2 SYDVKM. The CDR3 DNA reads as TGTGCCAGCAGTCACGACAGCTCCTATAATTCACCCCTCCACTTT. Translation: CASSHDSSYNSPLHF.

The CDR3 DNA is TGTGCCCTACAGTCGGGGACACGGAATCAGCCCCAGCATTTT. Protein: CALQSGTRNQPQHF. The rearrangement links TRBV7-3 to TRBJ1-5; tentatively, D is TRBD1 (6 bases). V dropped 11 bases and J dropped 4 bases, with 18 bases sitting between them. CDR3 length: 14 amino acids. Looked up from germline, CDR1 is SGHTA and CDR2 is FQGTGA.

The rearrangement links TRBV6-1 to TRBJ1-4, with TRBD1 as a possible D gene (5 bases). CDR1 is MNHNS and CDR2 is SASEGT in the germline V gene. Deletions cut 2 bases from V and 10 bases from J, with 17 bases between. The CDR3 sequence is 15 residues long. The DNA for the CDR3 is TGTGCCAGCAGTGAAATTTGGAGGGGCGAGGGAAAACTGTTTTTT. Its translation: CASSEIWRGEGKLFF.

CDR3 amino acids: CASRDGQGATGELFF. The DNA of the CDR3 is TGTGCCAGCAGAGACGGACAGGGGGCCACCGGGGAGCTGTTTTTT. The gene calls are TRBV6-5 and TRBJ2-2; 11 bases match TRBD1. The CDR3 is 15 amino acids. V shed 6 bases, J shed 4 bases, and the junction held 4 bases outside the gene matches. Germline V lookup: CDR1 MNHEY, CDR2 SVGAGI.

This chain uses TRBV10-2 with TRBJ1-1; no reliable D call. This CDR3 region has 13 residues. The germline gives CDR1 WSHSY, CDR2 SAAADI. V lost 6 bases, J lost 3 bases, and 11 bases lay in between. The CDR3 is CASRELADTEAFF. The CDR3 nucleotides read TGCGCCAGCAGGGAACTAGCGGACACTGAAGCTTTCTTT.

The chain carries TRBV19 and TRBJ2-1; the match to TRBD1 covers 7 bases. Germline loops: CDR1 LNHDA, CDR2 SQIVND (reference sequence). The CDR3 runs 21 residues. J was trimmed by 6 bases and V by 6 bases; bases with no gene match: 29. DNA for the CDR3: TGTGCCAGTAGCCGCCCCCCTGACAGGGTGGAACTGGACGTATCGGGCAATGAGCAGTTCTTC. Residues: CASSRPPDRVELDVSGNEQFF.

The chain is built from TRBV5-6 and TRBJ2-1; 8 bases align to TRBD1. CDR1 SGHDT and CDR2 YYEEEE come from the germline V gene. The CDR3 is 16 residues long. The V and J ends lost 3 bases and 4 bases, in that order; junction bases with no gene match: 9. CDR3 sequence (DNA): TGTGCCAGCAGCTCAGACAGGGGAAGGATTTACAATGAGCAGTTCTTC. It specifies CASSSDRGRIYNEQFF.

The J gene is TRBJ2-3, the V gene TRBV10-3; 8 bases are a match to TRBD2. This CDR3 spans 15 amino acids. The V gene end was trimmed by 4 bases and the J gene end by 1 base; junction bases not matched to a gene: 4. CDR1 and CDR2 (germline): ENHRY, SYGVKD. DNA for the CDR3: TGTGCCATCAGTGCCGCGGGGGGCGGCACAGATACGCAGTATTTT. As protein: CAISAAGGGTDTQYF.

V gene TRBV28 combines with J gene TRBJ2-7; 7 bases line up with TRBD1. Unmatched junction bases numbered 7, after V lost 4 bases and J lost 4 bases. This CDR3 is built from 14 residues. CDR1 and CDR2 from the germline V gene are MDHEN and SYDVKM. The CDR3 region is CASSSGTEKYEQYF. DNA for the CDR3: TGTGCCAGCAGTTCCGGGACAGAAAAATACGAGCAGTACTTC. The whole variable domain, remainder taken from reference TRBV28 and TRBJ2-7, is DVKVTQSSRYLVKRTGEKVFLECVQDMDHENMFWYRQDPGLGLRLIYFSYDVKMKEKGDIPEGYSVSREKKERFSLILESASTNQTSMYLCASSSGTEKYEQYFGPGTRLTVT.

The CDR3 loop reads CASSSNSGRAGNTGELFF. The CDR3 DNA follows: TGTGCCAGCAGCTCTAATAGCGGGAGGGCCGGGAACACCGGGGAGCTGTTTTTT. The chain joins TRBV13 to TRBJ2-2; the match to TRBD2 covers 11 bases. The CDR3 length is 18 residues. Trimming cost V 4 bases and J 1 base; bases outside gene matches: 8. Germline CDR1 PRHDT, CDR2 FYEKMQ (reference sequence).

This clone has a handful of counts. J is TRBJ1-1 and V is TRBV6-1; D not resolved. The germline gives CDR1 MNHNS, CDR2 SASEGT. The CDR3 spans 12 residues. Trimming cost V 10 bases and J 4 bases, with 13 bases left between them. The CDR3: CAIKGGFTEAFF. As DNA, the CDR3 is TGTGCCATAAAGGGAGGGTTCACTGAAGCTTTCTTT.

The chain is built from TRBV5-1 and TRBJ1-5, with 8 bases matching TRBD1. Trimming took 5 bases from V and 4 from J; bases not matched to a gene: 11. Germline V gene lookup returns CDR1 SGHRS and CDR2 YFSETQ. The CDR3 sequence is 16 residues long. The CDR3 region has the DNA TGCGCCAGCAGACTTGTCCCCGGACAGGGTAATCAGCCCCAGCATTTT. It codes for CASRLVPGQGNQPQHF.

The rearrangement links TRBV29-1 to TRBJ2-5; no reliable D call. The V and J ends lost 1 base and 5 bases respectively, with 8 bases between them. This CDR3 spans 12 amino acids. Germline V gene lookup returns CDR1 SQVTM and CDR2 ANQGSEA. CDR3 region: CSVEGPRETQYF. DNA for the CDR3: TGCAGCGTTGAAGGCCCGAGGGAGACCCAGTACTTC.